Each of the 26 T cell receptor beta chains below was sequenced from the same sample in a study of T cells in Graves' hyperthyroidism and ophthalmopathy. Amplified TCR beta CDR3 regions derived from RNA transcripts. With the HTBI primer set, the TCR CDR3 went through a first round of RT-PCR. TCRdb used MiXCR to reprocess the multiplex PCR reads, holding one entry per CDR3 protein. The table has 500,000 to 750,000 distinct CDR3 sequences, more than 13% seen once. Sequenced: blood. The receptors shown here come from a woman aged 18 to 35 with Graves' ophthalmopathy.

This clonotype has a count of ten or more. The rearrangement uses TRBV2 and TRBJ2-5; D perhaps matches TRBD1 (6 bases). V gave up 4 bases and J gave up 4 bases, with 19 bases separating them. CDR3 length: 16 residues. The germline gives CDR1 SNHLY, CDR2 FYNNEI. CDR3 loop: CASSASRDTHGETQYF. The CDR3 region has the DNA TGTGCCAGCAGTGCAAGCCGGGACACCCACGGAGAGACCCAGTACTTC.

In this sample, this clonotype turned up many times. The J gene is TRBJ1-1, the V gene TRBV6-1; D is unresolved. Germline CDR1 and CDR2: MNHNS and SASEGT. This CDR3 region has 14 residues. V lost 1 base and J 4 bases, leaving 10 bases between the germline ends. The CDR3 DNA reads TGTGCCAGCAGTGAAGGGGTGGGCGGCACTGAAGCTTTCTTT. It specifies CASSEGVGGTEAFF.

This clonotype was picked up a small number of times. One junction end does not reproduce the germline sequence, and a read error may be involved. The chain joins TRBV30 to TRBJ2-5, with D perhaps being TRBD1 or TRBD2 (5 bases each). The germline CDR1 and CDR2 sequences are GTSNPN and SVGIG (reference sequence). The CDR3 has 14 amino acids. Written as DNA, the CDR3 is TGTGCCTGGAGTGTGGGGGAGCGGTTGTTATCTCGGAACTTC. This encodes CAWSVGERLLSRNF.

Here the CDR3 reads CASSLDGAGNLVEQYF. The CDR3 bases are TGTGCCAGCAGCTTAGACGGGGCGGGGAACCTAGTCGAGCAGTACTTC. The chain recombines TRBV7-2 with TRBJ2-7; perhaps TRBD2 as D (6 bases). Trimming took 1 base from V and 6 from J, leaving 19 bases between them. The germline CDR1 and CDR2 sequences are SGHTA and FQGNSA. This CDR3 is built from 16 residues.

This clonotype appeared many times. The rearrangement links TRBV7-2 to TRBJ2-7; possibly TRBD1 or TRBD2 for D (5 bases each). This CDR3 contains 15 residues. Trimming stripped 1 base from V and 2 bases from J, with 12 bases between. The germline V gene has CDR1 SGHTA and CDR2 FQGNSA. CDR3: CASSLVGRVTYEQYF. The CDR3 DNA is TGTGCCAGCAGCTTAGTGGGACGGGTAACCTACGAGCAGTACTTC.

This clonotype has only one observation. The CDR3 ends on some other residue instead of the conserved phenylalanine or tryptophan, so this is likely a read error. This chain connects TRBV12-3 or TRBV12-4 to TRBJ1-1; the D is unclear. The CDR3 loop spans 12 amino acids. V lost 6 bases to trimming and J lost 2 bases, with 7 bases between them. The CDR3 sequence is CASRELNTEAFL. CDR3 nucleotides: TGTGCCAGCAGAGAACTTAACACTGAAGCTTTCCTT.

In DNA form, the CDR3 reads TGTGCCAGCAGCGTAGGGGCAGCAACTAATGAAAAACTGTTTTTT. Amino acid sequence: CASSVGAATNEKLFF. V gene TRBV9 combines with J gene TRBJ1-4; D gene unclear. The CDR3 extends over 15 amino acids. V lost 0 bases to trimming and J lost 0 bases, with 6 bases between them. The germline CDR1 and CDR2 sequences are SGDLS and YYNGEE.

This clonotype has a count of ten or more. The chain carries TRBV11-1 and TRBJ2-1; 7 bases line up with TRBD1. Trimming at V came to 2 bases and at J to 7 bases, leaving 2 bases not matched to a gene. The germline gives CDR1 SGHAT, CDR2 FQDESV (reference sequence). The CDR3 consists of 13 residues. This CDR3 is CASSLQGVNEQFF. The CDR3 DNA reads TGTGCCAGCAGCTTACAGGGGGTAAATGAGCAGTTCTTC. Full variable domain (outside the CDR3, taken from reference TRBV11-1 and TRBJ2-1): EAEVAQSPRYKITEKSQAVAFWCDPISGHATLYWYRQILGQGPELLVQFQDESVVDDSQLPKDRFSAERLKGVDSTLKIQPAELGDSAMYLCASSLQGVNEQFFGPGTRLTVL.

This chain connects TRBV6-1 to TRBJ2-3; a weak D match, TRBD2 (7 bases). Germline CDR1 reads MNHNS; CDR2 reads SASEGT. The CDR3 runs to 19 residues. The ends were cut back, 5 bases at V and 2 bases at J, with 26 bases in the middle. The CDR3 DNA reads as TGTGCCAGCAGTCGGGGGCTTGGGACGGGAGGAACTATCACAGATACGCAGTATTTT. It is translated as CASSRGLGTGGTITDTQYF.

This clonotype was recorded at least ten times. This chain joins TRBV2 and TRBJ2-5, with TRBD1 as a possible D gene (6 bases). The germline CDR1 and CDR2 sequences are SNHLY and FYNNEI. Trimming removed 5 bases at V and 3 bases at J, with 16 bases between. This CDR3 region has 15 residues. CDR3 DNA sequence: TGTGCCAGCAGTCGGACCGGGACACCAGAAGAGACCCAGTACTTC. This gives the protein CASSRTGTPEETQYF.

This clonotype appeared many times. CDR3 in amino acids: CASSERTGMNNSPLHF. DNA for the CDR3: TGTGCCAGCAGTGAACGGACAGGGATGAATAATTCACCCCTCCACTTT. The genes are TRBV2 and TRBJ1-6, with 8 nucleotides matching TRBD1. Germline V lookup: CDR1 SNHLY, CDR2 FYNNEI. This CDR3 has 16 residues. J lost 5 bases, V lost 2 bases, and 5 bases had no gene match. The whole variable domain, filled in from reference TRBV2 and TRBJ1-6, reads EPEVTQTPSHQVTQMGQEVILRCVPISNHLYFYWYRQILGQKVEFLVSFYNNEISEKSEIFDDQFSVERPDGSNFTLKIRSTKLEDSAMYFCASSERTGMNNSPLHFGNGTRLTVT.

To note about this clonotype: This may be a read error: a much more frequent sequence differs by one nucleotide. A read error is likely, as this CDR3 ends without the conserved phenylalanine or tryptophan. This rearrangement joins TRBV11-3 to TRBJ1-1; maybe TRBD1 (5 bases). V lost 11 bases and J 5 bases, leaving 18 bases between the germline ends. Germline CDR1 is SGHNT and CDR2 is YENEEA. The CDR3 loop spans 13 amino acids. CDR3 in amino acids: CAVGTHDVTEAFS. The CDR3 nucleotides read TGTGCCGTAGGGACCCACGATGTTACTGAAGCTTTCTCT.

This chain joins TRBV20-1 and TRBJ1-1, with D perhaps TRBD1 (6 bases). The CDR3 runs to 15 residues. Germline values: CDR1 DFQATT, CDR2 SNEGSKA (reference sequence). Between the trimmed V and J ends, which lost 4 bases and 1 base, there was a span of 16 bases. The CDR3 DNA reads TGCAGTGCTAAGTCAGGGGCGACAGAGAACACTGAAGCTTTCTTT. It codes for CSAKSGATENTEAFF.

This clonotype was recorded many times. The chain has TRBV20-1 and TRBJ1-2; D uncertain. Trimming stripped 3 bases from V and 5 bases from J, with 13 bases between. Germline V gene lookup returns CDR1 DFQATT and CDR2 SNEGSKA (reference sequence). The CDR3 sequence is 13 residues long. The CDR3 nucleotides read TGCAGTGCTAGGGCAGGAAGAAGGTATGGCTACACCTTC. This codes for CSARAGRRYGYTF.

In this sample, this clonotype turned up many times. The chain is built from TRBV7-2 and TRBJ2-3, with TRBD2 identical over 7 bases. V shed 5 bases and J 5 bases; nucleotides not matched to a gene: 10. Germline lookup yields CDR1 SGHTA and CDR2 FQGNSA. The CDR3 runs 15 residues. The CDR3 is CASSPLGGEGDTQYF. The CDR3 DNA is TGTGCCAGCAGCCCATTGGGGGGGGAGGGAGATACGCAGTATTTT.

This clonotype was seen ten or more times. V usage is TRBV5-1 and J usage is TRBJ2-2; D remains unclear. Between the trimmed V and J ends, which lost 0 bases and 2 bases, there was a span of 8 bases. The germline V gene encodes CDR1 SGHRS and CDR2 YFSETQ. The CDR3 consists of 15 residues. The CDR3 sequence: CASSLDKGNTGELFF. The DNA for the CDR3 is TGCGCCAGCAGCTTGGATAAGGGTAACACCGGGGAGCTGTTTTTT.

This clonotype has at least ten counts. This rearrangement joins TRBV6-1 to TRBJ2-7; 11 bases align to TRBD1. This CDR3 is 17 amino acids long. CDR1 and CDR2 (germline): MNHNS, SASEGT. With V trimmed by 5 bases and J by 3 bases, 12 bases remained unmatched. CDR3 loop: CASSTQSWGQGDYEQYF. CDR3 nucleotides: TGTGCCAGCAGTACCCAAAGTTGGGGACAGGGGGACTACGAGCAGTACTTC.

This clonotype appeared a few times. A much larger clone differs by one base, so this may be a read error. V usage is TRBV7-2 and J usage is TRBJ1-1; D is undetermined. There are 13 residues in the CDR3. Trimming left V 3 bases short and J 1 base short, with 6 bases between. Germline V gene data show CDR1 as SGHTA and CDR2 as FQGNSA. Here the CDR3 DNA reads TGTGCCAGCAGCTTCACCCAGAACACTGAAGCTTTCTTT. It translates to CASSFTQNTEAFF.

This clonotype was observed a handful of times. The J gene is TRBJ2-7, the V gene TRBV6-2 or TRBV6-3; 8 bases agree with TRBD1. The CDR3 consists of 17 residues. Losses at the gene ends were 2 bases for V and 1 base for J; bases not matched to a gene: 10. Germline CDR1 is MNHEY and CDR2 is SVGEGT. The CDR3 region has the DNA TGTGCCAGCAGTTACCCACTCAGGGGGCAGAGGTCCTACGAGCAGTACTTC. Protein: CASSYPLRGQRSYEQYF.

This clonotype showed up just a few times. This chain joins TRBV9 and TRBJ1-2; no definite D call. CDR1 is SGDLS, CDR2 YYNGEE, per germline. Trimming shortened V by 6 bases and J by 8 bases, and 14 bases separated the two germline ends. This CDR3 has 12 amino acids. As DNA, the CDR3 is TGTGCCAGCAACATATTAAGTGGGGGCTACACCTTC. Protein product: CASNILSGGYTF.

For this clonotype: This clone may be a read error of a much larger clone one base away. The genes are TRBV30 and TRBJ1-2; D call uncertain. Deletions cut 5 bases from V and 4 bases from J, with 20 bases between. This CDR3 contains 15 residues. Germline loops: CDR1 GTSNPN, CDR2 SVGIG (reference sequence). The CDR3 region is CAWASLTTPGYGYTF. In DNA form, the CDR3 reads TGTGCCTGGGCGAGCTTGACAACCCCAGGCTATGGCTACACCTTC.

This clonotype occurred many times. This chain links TRBV10-3 with TRBJ2-3, with unresolved D. V was shortened by 5 bases and J by 4 bases, with 7 bases between the two germline ends. This CDR3 comprises 12 residues. Germline V gene lookup returns CDR1 ENHRY and CDR2 SYGVKD. The DNA of the CDR3 is TGTGCCATCAGTATGAACGCAGATACGCAGTATTTT. It encodes CAISMNADTQYF.

This clonotype was picked up many times. This chain uses TRBV30 with TRBJ1-5; D is unclear. Looked up from germline, CDR1 is GTSNPN and CDR2 is SVGIG (reference sequence). The V gene lost 2 bases and the J gene lost 9 bases, with 14 bases spanning the gap. The CDR3 contains 13 residues. DNA of the CDR3: TGTGCCTGGAGTTCTTACGGATCCTGGCCCCAGCATTTT. Its translation is CAWSSYGSWPQHF. The whole variable domain, remainder taken from reference TRBV30 and TRBJ1-5, is SQTIHQWPATLVQPVGSPLSLECTVEGTSNPNLYWYRQAAGRGLQLLFYSVGIGQISSEVPQNLSASRPQDRQFILSSKKLLLSDSGFYLCAWSSYGSWPQHFGDGTRLSIL.

The chain employs TRBV20-1 and TRBJ2-5, with TRBD1 as a possible D gene (5 bases). The germline V gene encodes CDR1 DFQATT and CDR2 SNEGSKA (reference sequence). V was trimmed by 5 bases and J by 0 bases, leaving 13 bases between them. The CDR3 is 14 amino acids. CDR3 residues: CSAQGATYQETQYF. CDR3 DNA: TGCAGTGCTCAGGGCGCGACGTACCAAGAGACCCAGTACTTC.

This chain connects TRBV5-1 to TRBJ1-4, with D tentatively TRBD1 (6 bases). The CDR3 contains 15 residues. Per germline, CDR1 SGHRS and CDR2 YFSETQ. V lost 1 base to trimming and J lost 1 base, with 8 bases between them. The CDR3 sequence: CASSLTGKTNEKLFF. Written as DNA, the CDR3 is TGCGCCAGCAGCTTGACAGGGAAAACTAATGAAAAACTGTTTTTT. The variable domain in full, completed from reference TRBV5-1 and TRBJ1-4, reads KAGVTQTPRYLIKTRGQQVTLSCSPISGHRSVSWYQQTPGQGLQFLFEYFSETQRNKGNFPGRFSGRQFSNSRSEMNVSTLELGDSALYLCASSLTGKTNEKLFFGSGTQLSVL.

This clonotype was seen many times. The chain employs TRBV28 and TRBJ2-7; D unclear. CDR1 is MDHEN, CDR2 SYDVKM, per germline. V was shortened by 7 bases and J by 2 bases, with 12 bases between the two germline ends. CDR3 size: 13 residues. DNA of the CDR3: TGTGCCAGCACCCCAAACGGTCCCTACGAGCAGTACTTC. It codes for CASTPNGPYEQYF.